The 14 T cell receptor beta chains below were found in one sample sequenced in a study of T cell repertoires in cytomegalovirus infection. TCRdb fed the reads into MiXCR, producing one record per CDR3 protein. The repertoire has about 530,000 distinct CDR3 sequences, about 25% of them found once; the top ten carry roughly 13%. The specimen sequenced was PBMCs. The origin of the receptors is a human donor in good health (CMV status not recorded). Some clones in this sample may be carry-over from other donors' samples.

Comment on this clonotype: With a much larger clone just one base away, this may be a read error. The V call is TRBV7-3, the J call TRBJ2-7; D is ambiguous. Per the germline V gene, CDR1 is SGHTA and CDR2 is FQGTGA. The CDR3 is 14 amino acids. Deletions cut 0 bases from V and 6 bases from J, with 12 bases between. The CDR3 loop is CASSLTGQAGEQYV. The CDR3 nucleotides are TGTGCCAGCAGCTTAACTGGGCAGGCCGGCGAGCAGTACGTC.

This clonotype was seen ten or more times. The genes are TRBV7-6 and TRBJ2-1; TRBD2 matches 7 bases. The CDR3 is 16 amino acids. J lost 9 bases, V lost 3 bases, and 14 bases had no gene match. Per germline, CDR1 SGHVS and CDR2 FNYEAQ. The DNA of the CDR3 is TGTGCCAGCAGCTTGGCCGCGCGGGAGAGTTTCGGTGAGCAGTTCTTC. Residues: CASSLAARESFGEQFF. The full variable domain, its missing parts supplied by reference TRBV7-6 and TRBJ2-1, is GAGVSQSPRYKVTKRGQDVALRCDPISGHVSLYWYRQALGQGPEFLTYFNYEAQQDKSGLPNDRFSAERPEGSISTLTIQRTEQRDSAMYRCASSLAARESFGEQFFGPGTRLTVL.

Of note for this clonotype: The CDR3 does not close with the conserved phenylalanine or tryptophan, likely indicating a read error. This chain joins TRBV6-5 and TRBJ2-3; 12 bases map to TRBD2. Germline values: CDR1 MNHEY, CDR2 SVGAGI. V shed 2 bases, J shed 2 bases, and the junction held 5 bases outside the gene matches. This CDR3 is 17 amino acids long. CDR3 region: CASSYRTSGTPTDTQYY. The CDR3 DNA is TGTGCCAGCAGTTACAGGACTAGCGGGACCCCCACAGATACGCAGTATTAT.

The chain recombines TRBV19 with TRBJ1-1; the D gene is possibly TRBD1 (5 bases). Trimming pared 8 bases from V and 5 bases from J, leaving 9 bases between. The V gene's germline CDR1 is LNHDA and CDR2 SQIVND (reference sequence). The CDR3 length is 11 residues. CDR3 protein: CASLQGTEAFF. The CDR3 region has the DNA TGTGCCAGTCTCCAGGGAACTGAAGCTTTCTTT.

This clonotype was counted only a few times. V is TRBV7-2 and J is TRBJ1-2; a weak D match, TRBD1 (6 bases). The CDR3 consists of 15 residues. Germline V lookup: CDR1 SGHTA, CDR2 FQGNSA. With 5 bases removed from V and 8 bases from J, the gap between germline ends came to 21 bases. The CDR3 protein is CASSHEAQGPQGYTF. In DNA, the CDR3 is TGTGCCAGCAGCCACGAAGCCCAGGGGCCGCAGGGCTACACCTTC. Looking up the rest from reference TRBV7-2 and TRBJ1-2 gives the full variable domain: GAGVSQSPSNKVTEKGKDVELRCDPISGHTALYWYRQSLGQGLEFLIYFQGNSAPDKSGLPSDRFSAERTGGSVSTLTIQRTQQEDSAVYLCASSHEAQGPQGYTFGSGTRLTVV.

The sample holds many counts of this clonotype. The rearrangement links TRBV7-2 to TRBJ1-5; possibly TRBD1 for D (6 bases). Trimming removed 5 bases at V and 4 bases at J, with 12 bases between. Germline V gene lookup returns CDR1 SGHTA and CDR2 FQGNSA. This CDR3 has 14 residues. CDR3 sequence reads: CASSLYRDNQPQHF. The CDR3 bases are TGTGCCAGCAGCCTATACAGGGATAATCAGCCCCAGCATTTT.

This clonotype was observed many times. The chain couples TRBV7-2 to TRBJ2-3, with 7 bases that match TRBD1. CDR1 SGHTA and CDR2 FQGNSA come from the germline V gene. The CDR3 runs to 14 residues. V was clipped by 4 bases and J by 0 bases; unmatched bases: 1. CDR3 nucleotide sequence: TGTGCCAGCAGCTCACAGGGGAGCACAGATACGCAGTATTTT. It encodes CASSSQGSTDTQYF.

This clonotype was detected a few times. The chain uses TRBV28 and TRBJ2-7; weak D call: TRBD2 (6 bases). This CDR3 is built from 15 residues. The germline gives CDR1 MDHEN, CDR2 SYDVKM. Trimming took off 7 bases at V and 7 bases at J, with 23 bases between the two ends. DNA of the CDR3: TGTGCCAGCACTCGTTGGGCGGGATCCCCGGGGGAGCAGTACGTC. Its protein product is CASTRWAGSPGEQYV.

CDR3 in DNA: TGTGCCAGCAGTTCTGACGTTGGGGCAGATACGCAGTATTTT. This codes for CASSSDVGADTQYF. The gene calls are TRBV27 and TRBJ2-3, with D unclear. The V and J ends lost 4 bases and 4 bases respectively, with 12 bases between them. The CDR3 is made up of 14 amino acids. In germline, CDR1 is MNHEY, CDR2 SMNVEV (reference sequence).

In DNA form, the CDR3 reads TGTGCCAGCAGCTTATTGATTAGCGGGGTTCGCACAGATACGCAGTATTTT. Its translation is CASSLLISGVRTDTQYF. V is TRBV7-9 and J is TRBJ2-3; 8 nucleotides match TRBD2. The CDR3 has 17 residues. Unmatched junction bases numbered 8, after V lost 2 bases and J lost 1 base. CDR1 is SEHNR, CDR2 FQNEAQ, per germline (reference sequence).

This clonotype was observed a few times. The chain recombines TRBV12-3 or TRBV12-4 with TRBJ2-5; either TRBD1 or TRBD2 may supply D (5 bases each). Trimming removed 7 bases from V and 7 bases from J, with 13 bases in between. The CDR3 loop spans 12 amino acids. The CDR3 DNA sequence: TGTGCCAGCAATAAGGGACCGGCGACCCAGTACTTC. It specifies CASNKGPATQYF.

The chain carries TRBV6-2 or TRBV6-3 and TRBJ2-1; 7 nucleotides line up with TRBD2. The germline CDR1 and CDR2 sequences are MNHEY and SVGEGT. The V gene end was trimmed by 4 bases and the J gene end by 4 bases; junction bases not matched to a gene: 10. The CDR3 has 16 residues. The CDR3 sequence: CASSSVGLGSYNEQFF. The DNA of the CDR3 is TGTGCCAGCAGTTCGGTTGGACTAGGGTCGTACAATGAGCAGTTCTTC.

The V call is TRBV27, the J call TRBJ1-2, with TRBD1 as a possible D gene (5 bases). Trimming removed 0 bases at V and 4 bases at J, with 15 bases between. CDR1 is MNHEY and CDR2 is SMNVEV in the germline V gene (reference sequence). CDR3 length: 16 amino acids. The CDR3 nucleotides read TGTGCCAGCAGTTTATCGAGAGCAGGGCGAATCTATGGCTACACCTTC. It is translated as CASSLSRAGRIYGYTF.

The rearrangement uses TRBV6-2 or TRBV6-3 and TRBJ2-6; TRBD1 matches 9 bases. Trimming took 4 bases from V and 4 from J; bases not matched to a gene: 8. Germline values: CDR1 MNHEY, CDR2 SVGEGT. The CDR3 spans 17 residues. As DNA, the CDR3 is TGTGCCAGCAGTTTACAGGGGGCGGAGGAAGGGGCCAACGTCCTGACTTTC. Protein: CASSLQGAEEGANVLTF.